One sample yielded the 5 T cell receptor beta chains listed below, sequenced in a study of blood T cell repertoires in COVID-19. Using immunoSEQ multiplex PCR, the repertoire was profiled, and TCRdb retains in-frame clones only, with some absent. This repertoire shows some 150,000 clones, approximately 80% found once; its top ten account for about an eighth. Material: peripheral blood. These receptors were taken from a man in his sixties with active or convalescent COVID-19.

CDR3 bases: TGTGCCAGCAGCCAGACAGCGAACACTGAAGCTTTCTTT. This sequence encodes CASSQTANTEAFF. This chain connects TRBV3-1 (or the pseudogene TRBV3-2) to TRBJ1-1; D is perhaps TRBD1 (5 bases). This CDR3 contains 13 residues. Trimming shortened V by 3 bases and J by 1 base, and 6 bases separated the two germline ends. Looked up from germline, CDR1 is LGHDT and CDR2 is YNNKEL (reference sequence).

This clone has only a few counts. J is TRBJ2-2 and V is TRBV3-1 (or the pseudogene TRBV3-2), with D tentatively TRBD1 (6 bases). Trimming shortened V by 2 bases and J by 5 bases, and 12 bases separated the two germline ends. This CDR3 is 15 amino acids long. Germline V gene data show CDR1 as LGHDT and CDR2 as YNNKEL (reference sequence). The CDR3 protein is CASSQRGSSTGELFF. In DNA, the CDR3 is TGTGCCAGCAGCCAAAGGGGGAGTTCGACCGGGGAGCTGTTTTTT.

There are a few counts of this clone. This rearrangement joins TRBV6-2 or TRBV6-3 to TRBJ1-2; 12 nucleotides align to TRBD1. V shed 5 bases and J 8 bases; nucleotides not matched to a gene: 6. The germline V gene has CDR1 MNHEY and CDR2 SVGEGT. This CDR3 has 14 amino acids. CDR3 sequence: CASSAGTGGQGYTF. The CDR3 bases are TGTGCCAGCAGTGCCGGGACAGGGGGCCAAGGCTACACCTTC.

This clone was seen once. The rearrangement uses TRBV11-2 and TRBJ2-5; 11 bases agree with TRBD1. CDR3 size: 15 residues. Trimming at V came to 1 base and at J to 5 bases, leaving 3 bases not matched to a gene. Germline CDR1 reads SGHAT; CDR2 reads FQNNGV. CDR3 nucleotide sequence: TGTGCCAGCAGCTTAGCGGGGACAGGGGGGGAGACCCAGTACTTC. As protein: CASSLAGTGGETQYF.

The CDR3 sequence: CASSLTGYSGNTIYF. DNA for the CDR3: TGTGCCAGCAGCTTAACAGGGTACTCAGGAAACACCATATATTTT. V gene TRBV11-2 combines with J gene TRBJ1-3; a weak D match, TRBD1 (6 bases). Per germline, CDR1 SGHAT and CDR2 FQNNGV. V shed 2 bases and J shed 4 bases, with 12 bases lying between them. The CDR3 totals 15 residues.